This is a list of T cell receptor beta chains from one sample in a study of T cell responses to AZD1222 COVID-19 vaccine. Libraries were prepared by immunoSEQ multiplex PCR; TCRdb keeps only in-frame clonotypes and omits some of them. The sample lists almost 80,000 clones, around 87% occurring once. The material sequenced was peripheral blood, taken on day 0 of AZD1222 vaccination. Receptor source: an adult in good health. CDR3s include the opening cysteine and the closing phenylalanine or tryptophan. D genes are given only for firm matches. Clone size, where shown, is once, few, many, or a class for clones that have expanded.

j_gene: TRBJ1-4
abundance: .
d_gene: .
v_gene: TRBV1
CDR3nt: TGCACCAGCAGCTTCCAAATGCCGGGGAGGCTGTTTTTT
CDR3aa: CTSSFQMPGRLFF

j_gene: TRBJ2-7
abundance: few
d_gene: .
v_gene: TRBV7-2
CDR3nt: TGTGCCAGCAGCTTAGAGGTAGCACAGGGCTACGAGCAGTACTTC
CDR3aa: CASSLEVAQGYEQYF

j_gene: TRBJ2-1
abundance: .
d_gene: TRBD2
v_gene: TRBV9
CDR3nt: TGTGCCAGCAGCTTCCAGGGGGGACTAGCGTACAATGAGCAGTTCTTC
CDR3aa: CASSFQGGLAYNEQFF

j_gene: TRBJ1-3
abundance: .
d_gene: TRBD1
v_gene: TRBV6-5
CDR3nt: TGTGCCAGCAGTTACTCGGACAGGGCTGGAAACACCATATATTTT
CDR3aa: CASSYSDRAGNTIYF

j_gene: TRBJ1-2
abundance: .
d_gene: TRBD1
v_gene: TRBV30
CDR3nt: TGTGCCTGGAGCAAGGACAGGATCTATGGCTACACCTTC
CDR3aa: CAWSKDRIYGYTF

j_gene: TRBJ2-5
abundance: .
d_gene: .
v_gene: TRBV29-1
CDR3nt: TGCAGCGGAAGGGACTCCACTAAGACCCAGTACTTC
CDR3aa: CSGRDSTKTQYF

j_gene: TRBJ2-3
abundance: .
d_gene: TRBD2
v_gene: TRBV14
CDR3nt: TGTGCCAGCAGCCAAGGGCTAGCGGGATCGGATACGCAGTATTTT
CDR3aa: CASSQGLAGSDTQYF

j_gene: TRBJ1-2
abundance: .
d_gene: TRBD1
v_gene: TRBV11-3
CDR3nt: TGTGCCAGCAGCTTGGGAGACAGGGTCTATGGCTACACCTTC
CDR3aa: CASSLGDRVYGYTF

j_gene: TRBJ2-1
abundance: .
d_gene: TRBD1
v_gene: TRBV6-1
CDR3nt: TGTGCCAGCAGTGGTAGACAGGGTGGGGTACTAAATGAGCAGTTCTTC
CDR3aa: CASSGRQGGVLNEQFF

j_gene: TRBJ1-1
abundance: .
d_gene: .
v_gene: TRBV3-1/TRBV3-2
CDR3nt: TGTGCCAGCAGCCGAGAGGAGGCTAACCGGGCTGAAGCTTTCTTT
CDR3aa: CASSREEANRAEAFF

j_gene: TRBJ1-1
abundance: .
d_gene: .
v_gene: TRBV11-2
CDR3nt: TGTGCCAGCAGCTTCGACGGACACCCGAACACTGAAGCTTTCTTT
CDR3aa: CASSFDGHPNTEAFF

j_gene: TRBJ2-2
abundance: .
d_gene: .
v_gene: TRBV7-3
CDR3nt: TGTGCCAGCGGAACAGGCACCGGGGAGCTGTTTTTT
CDR3aa: CASGTGTGELFF

j_gene: TRBJ1-1
abundance: .
d_gene: .
v_gene: TRBV3-1/TRBV3-2
CDR3nt: TGTGCCAGCAGCCAAACCGGGGTGAACACTGAAGCTTTCTTT
CDR3aa: CASSQTGVNTEAFF

j_gene: TRBJ2-7
abundance: .
d_gene: .
v_gene: TRBV7-9
CDR3nt: TGTGCCAGCAGCTCCCCCCGAGTGGCCTACGAGCAGTACTTC
CDR3aa: CASSSPRVAYEQYF

j_gene: TRBJ1-2
abundance: .
d_gene: .
v_gene: TRBV12-3/TRBV12-4
CDR3nt: TGTGCCAGCAGCGGTAACTATGGCTACACCTTC
CDR3aa: CASSGNYGYTF

j_gene: TRBJ1-1
abundance: .
d_gene: TRBD1
v_gene: TRBV28
CDR3nt: TGTGCCAGCAGTCTACAGGGGGAAAGGGACACTGAAGCTTTCTTT
CDR3aa: CASSLQGERDTEAFF

j_gene: TRBJ2-3
abundance: .
d_gene: .
v_gene: TRBV3-1/TRBV3-2
CDR3nt: TGTGCCCGCTCAGGTCCCAGGTCCCTCGCAGATACGCAGTATTTT
CDR3aa: CARSGPRSLADTQYF

j_gene: TRBJ2-7
abundance: .
d_gene: TRBD1
v_gene: TRBV7-7
CDR3nt: TGTGCCAGCAGCGCCGGGACAGCCAACACCTACGAGCAGTACTTC
CDR3aa: CASSAGTANTYEQYF

j_gene: TRBJ1-2
abundance: .
d_gene: .
v_gene: TRBV5-6
CDR3nt: TGTGCCAGCACCCCCGGGATTAACTATGGCTACACCTTC
CDR3aa: CASTPGINYGYTF

j_gene: TRBJ1-1
abundance: .
d_gene: TRBD1
v_gene: TRBV19
CDR3nt: TGTGCCAGTAGGGGCAGGGGGCTGCGGACTGAAGCTTTCTTT
CDR3aa: CASRGRGLRTEAFF

j_gene: TRBJ1-5
abundance: once
d_gene: .
v_gene: TRBV19
CDR3nt: TGTGCCAGTAGTATAAGACATCATGAGCCCCAGCATTTT
CDR3aa: CASSIRHHEPQHF

j_gene: TRBJ1-5
abundance: .
d_gene: .
v_gene: TRBV30
CDR3nt: TGTGCCTGGAGGTCGGCTAATAGCAATCAGCCCCAGCATTTT
CDR3aa: CAWRSANSNQPQHF

j_gene: TRBJ1-5
abundance: .
d_gene: .
v_gene: TRBV6-2/TRBV6-3
CDR3nt: TGTGCCAGCAGTTACTCCAGCAATCAGCCCCAGCATTTT
CDR3aa: CASSYSSNQPQHF

j_gene: TRBJ2-5
abundance: .
d_gene: .
v_gene: TRBV11-2
CDR3nt: TGTGCCAGCAGCTTAGATAACGGTCAAGAGACCCAGTACTTC
CDR3aa: CASSLDNGQETQYF

j_gene: TRBJ1-1
abundance: few
d_gene: .
v_gene: TRBV7-9
CDR3nt: TGTGCCAGCAGCTTGATGGGAGGAACTGAAGCTTTCTTT
CDR3aa: CASSLMGGTEAFF

j_gene: TRBJ1-5
abundance: .
d_gene: .
v_gene: TRBV28
CDR3nt: TGTGCCAGCAGTTTAGGGTGGGGGGACCAGCCCCAGCATTTT
CDR3aa: CASSLGWGDQPQHF

j_gene: TRBJ2-3
abundance: .
d_gene: .
v_gene: TRBV2
CDR3nt: TGTGCCAGCGGGGCGGATACGCAGTATTTT
CDR3aa: CASGADTQYF

j_gene: TRBJ2-2
abundance: .
d_gene: .
v_gene: TRBV18
CDR3nt: TGTGCCAGCTTCATCATCGGGGGGGAGCTGTTTTTT
CDR3aa: CASFIIGGELFF

j_gene: TRBJ1-5
abundance: .
d_gene: .
v_gene: TRBV2
CDR3nt: TGTGCCAGCAGTGATCGGGGAATAGGCAATCAGCCCCAGCATTTT
CDR3aa: CASSDRGIGNQPQHF

j_gene: TRBJ2-1
abundance: .
d_gene: TRBD2
v_gene: TRBV10-3
CDR3nt: TGTGCCATCAGTGGAACTAGCGCCCGGGGCAACAATGAGCAGTTCTTC
CDR3aa: CAISGTSARGNNEQFF

j_gene: TRBJ1-5
abundance: .
d_gene: .
v_gene: TRBV6-2/TRBV6-3
CDR3nt: TGTGCCAGCAGTGGCTTACAGCCCCAGCATTTT
CDR3aa: CASSGLQPQHF

j_gene: TRBJ2-7
abundance: .
d_gene: TRBD1
v_gene: TRBV19
CDR3nt: TGTGCCAGTAGTATGGGGGGACAGGGGAAATACGAGCAGTACTTC
CDR3aa: CASSMGGQGKYEQYF

j_gene: TRBJ2-1
abundance: .
d_gene: .
v_gene: TRBV10-3
CDR3nt: TGTGCCATCAGGTCACTCCCAGGTGGCTCCTACAATGAGCAGTTCTTC
CDR3aa: CAIRSLPGGSYNEQFF

j_gene: TRBJ2-2
abundance: .
d_gene: .
v_gene: TRBV2
CDR3nt: TGTGCCAGCAGTGAATCGGCAGTTTTCAAGACCGGGGAGCTGTTTTTT
CDR3aa: CASSESAVFKTGELFF

j_gene: TRBJ2-2
abundance: .
d_gene: .
v_gene: TRBV7-3
CDR3nt: TGTGCCAGCAGCTTAAACGGGAGTCCCGGGGAGCTGTTTTTT
CDR3aa: CASSLNGSPGELFF

j_gene: TRBJ2-1
abundance: few
d_gene: .
v_gene: TRBV1
CDR3nt: TGCACCAGCAGCCAAGATCGGGTTGGCCTAGCGGCGTACAATGAGCAGTTCTTC
CDR3aa: CTSSQDRVGLAAYNEQFF

j_gene: TRBJ2-1
abundance: .
d_gene: .
v_gene: TRBV10-3
CDR3nt: TGTGCCATCAGAACAGCAAACAATGAGCAGTTCTTC
CDR3aa: CAIRTANNEQFF

j_gene: TRBJ2-1
abundance: .
d_gene: .
v_gene: TRBV11-3
CDR3nt: TGTGCCAGCAGCTTAGATCCTACCGGGTGGGAGGTCAACAATGAGCAGTTCTTC
CDR3aa: CASSLDPTGWEVNNEQFF

j_gene: TRBJ2-3
abundance: .
d_gene: .
v_gene: TRBV29-1
CDR3nt: TGCAGCGTTGGGGGTCTAGGGTTGGTAGATACGCAGTATTTT
CDR3aa: CSVGGLGLVDTQYF

j_gene: TRBJ1-2
abundance: .
d_gene: TRBD1
v_gene: TRBV28
CDR3nt: TGTGCCAGCAGATCCGGACAGGGGGCGCGGGGCTACACCTTC
CDR3aa: CASRSGQGARGYTF

j_gene: TRBJ2-2
abundance: few
d_gene: .
v_gene: TRBV11-2
CDR3nt: TGTGCCAGCAGCTTAGTATGGGGGAGCACCGGGGAGCTGTTTTTT
CDR3aa: CASSLVWGSTGELFF

j_gene: TRBJ2-1
abundance: once
d_gene: .
v_gene: TRBV25-1
CDR3nt: TGTGCCAACACCGCCGAAGGGAAGTTCTTC
CDR3aa: CANTAEGKFF

j_gene: TRBJ2-7
abundance: .
d_gene: .
v_gene: TRBV7-8
CDR3nt: TGTGCCAGCAGCGACGGTGAGGACTGGGGCTACGAGCAGTACTTC
CDR3aa: CASSDGEDWGYEQYF

j_gene: TRBJ2-7
abundance: .
d_gene: .
v_gene: TRBV7-9
CDR3nt: TGTGCCAGCAGCTTGGGGGTCTACGAGCAGTACTTC
CDR3aa: CASSLGVYEQYF

j_gene: TRBJ2-1
abundance: .
d_gene: .
v_gene: TRBV19
CDR3nt: TGTGCCAGTAGTTCCGGGACTCGCTCCTACAATGAGCAGTTCTTC
CDR3aa: CASSSGTRSYNEQFF

j_gene: TRBJ2-1
abundance: .
d_gene: .
v_gene: TRBV20-1
CDR3nt: TGCAGTGCTAGTGCAGGGGCCTCCTACAATGAGCAGTTCTTC
CDR3aa: CSASAGASYNEQFF

j_gene: TRBJ1-3
abundance: .
d_gene: .
v_gene: TRBV9
CDR3nt: TGTGCCAGCAGCTCTTCGCGTGGAAACACCATATATTTT
CDR3aa: CASSSSRGNTIYF

j_gene: TRBJ1-2
abundance: .
d_gene: .
v_gene: TRBV7-9
CDR3nt: TGTGCCAGCAGCTTAGCGCTGGCAGCGAATGGCTACACCTTC
CDR3aa: CASSLALAANGYTF

j_gene: TRBJ2-3
abundance: .
d_gene: .
v_gene: TRBV5-1
CDR3nt: TGCGCCAGCAGCTTGGGAGGGAGAAGCGGAGATACGCAGTATTTT
CDR3aa: CASSLGGRSGDTQYF

j_gene: TRBJ2-2
abundance: .
d_gene: .
v_gene: TRBV14
CDR3nt: TGTGCCAGCAGCCCCGTATCCACCGGGGAGCTGTTTTTT
CDR3aa: CASSPVSTGELFF

j_gene: TRBJ1-1
abundance: .
d_gene: TRBD1
v_gene: TRBV6-6
CDR3nt: TGTGCCAGCCGTCCGGGACAGGGGTCCCTTATGAACACTGAAGCTTTCTTT
CDR3aa: CASRPGQGSLMNTEAFF

j_gene: TRBJ1-1
abundance: .
d_gene: TRBD1
v_gene: TRBV6-5
CDR3nt: TGTGCCAGCAGAAACCCGCCAGGGGGCACTGAAGCTTTCTTT
CDR3aa: CASRNPPGGTEAFF

j_gene: TRBJ2-7
abundance: once
d_gene: TRBD1
v_gene: TRBV28
CDR3nt: TGTGCCACCATGGACAGGGTCTGGTTTGGGCAGTACTTC
CDR3aa: CATMDRVWFGQYF

j_gene: TRBJ2-5
abundance: .
d_gene: .
v_gene: TRBV9
CDR3nt: TGTGCCAGCAGCGGAGGACAGTCTCAAGAGACCCAGTACTTC
CDR3aa: CASSGGQSQETQYF

j_gene: TRBJ1-5
abundance: .
d_gene: .
v_gene: TRBV7-9
CDR3nt: TGTGCCAGCACCCTAGGGGGAGTTCAGCCCCAGCATTTT
CDR3aa: CASTLGGVQPQHF